This T cell receptor beta chain was captured in a study of blood T cell repertoires in COVID-19. Across the study: Samples of COVID-19 (acute and convalescent) were obtained from the United States, Italy and Spain.

Categorization into cohorts depended on clinical history that participants reported. Germline assignment: CDR1 SGHRS and CDR2 YFSETQ. The CDR3 loop spans 14 amino acids. The J segment lost 6 bases and the V segment lost 3 bases, leaving 5 bases of the junction unmatched. TCRdb's copy holds only in-frame clones and misses some; the assay was immunoSEQ multiplex PCR. The sample carries about 270,000 clones, 70% to 90% recorded once. Material: PBMCs or T cells enriched from blood (not recorded which). This clonotype was obtained from a woman between 25 and 40 years old with acute COVID-19. The V gene is TRBV5-1, the J gene TRBJ1-5; 8 bases match TRBD1. DNA for the CDR3: TGCGCCAGCAGCTCCGGACAGGGAGGTCAGCCCCAGCATTTT. It specifies CASSSGQGGQPQHF.